This TCR beta chain was identified during a study of T cell responses to AZD1222 COVID-19 vaccine. This CDR3 contains 13 residues. Trimming cost V 2 bases and J 4 bases, with 9 bases left between them. CDR1 is SGHRS and CDR2 is YFSETQ in the germline V gene. Sequenced by immunoSEQ multiplex PCR; TCRdb stores in-frame clones only, minus some. The data contain 84,000 or so clones, 87% of them singletons. This sequence originates from an adult in good health. This material consisted of peripheral blood, taken on day 0 of AZD1222 vaccination. The V call is TRBV5-1, the J call TRBJ1-2, with a tentative D call TRBD1 (6 bases). CDR3 region: CASSLRDTYGYTF. In DNA, the CDR3 is TGCGCCAGCAGCTTACGGGACACCTATGGCTACACCTTC.